The source of this T cell receptor (beta chain) is a study of blood T cell repertoires in COVID-19. Study summary: The analysed material was cDNA or gDNA that came from T cells, B-cell-depleted T cells, or PBMCs.

The CDR3 has 14 amino acids. The germline V gene has CDR1 MNHEY and CDR2 SVGAGI. Germline trimming cut 7 bases from V and 4 bases from J; bases unmatched to any gene: 4. Original analysis: For nucleated cells, counts were estimated from reference gene primer amplification. Profiled with immunoSEQ multiplex PCR; TCRdb holds only in-frame clones, not every one. That table supplies the V and J calls and clone size; D and trimming were determined from the DNA. Among approximately 110,000 clones listed, about 76% were seen once. This clone appeared once. Input material: peripheral blood. J is TRBJ1-6 and V is TRBV6-5, with 7 bases lining up with TRBD1. This TCR came from a man aged 80 or over with acute or convalescent COVID-19. Here the CDR3 reads CASTRTGYNSPLHF. The CDR3 region has the DNA TGTGCCAGCACCAGGACAGGTTATAATTCACCCCTCCACTTT.